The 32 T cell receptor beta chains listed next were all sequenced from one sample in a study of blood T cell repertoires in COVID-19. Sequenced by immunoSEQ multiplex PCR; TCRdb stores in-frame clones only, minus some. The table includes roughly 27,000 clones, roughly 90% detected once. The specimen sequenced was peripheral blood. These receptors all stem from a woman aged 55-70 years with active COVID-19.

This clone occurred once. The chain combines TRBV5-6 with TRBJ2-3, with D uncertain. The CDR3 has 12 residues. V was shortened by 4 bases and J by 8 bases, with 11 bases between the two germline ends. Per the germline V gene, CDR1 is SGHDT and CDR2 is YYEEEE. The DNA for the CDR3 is TGTGCCAGCAGCGGTGACTTTCCTACGCAGTATTTT. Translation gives CASSGDFPTQYF.

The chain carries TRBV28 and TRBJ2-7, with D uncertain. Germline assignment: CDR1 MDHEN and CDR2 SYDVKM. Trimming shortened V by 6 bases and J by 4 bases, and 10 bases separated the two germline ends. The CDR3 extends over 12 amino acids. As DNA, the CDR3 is TGTGCCAGCAGCAGGAACTTGTACGAGCAGTACTTC. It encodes CASSRNLYEQYF.

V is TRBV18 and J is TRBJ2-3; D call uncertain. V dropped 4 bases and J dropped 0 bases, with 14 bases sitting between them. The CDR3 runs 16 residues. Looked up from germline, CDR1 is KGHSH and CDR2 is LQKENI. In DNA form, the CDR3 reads TGTGCCAGCTCACTCATTACTCAGCGTAGCACAGATACGCAGTATTTT. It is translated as CASSLITQRSTDTQYF.

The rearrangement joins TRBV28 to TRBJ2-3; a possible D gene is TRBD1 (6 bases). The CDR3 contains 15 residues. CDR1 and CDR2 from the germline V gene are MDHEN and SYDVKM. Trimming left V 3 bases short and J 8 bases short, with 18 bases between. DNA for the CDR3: TGTGCCAGCAGTTTCCCACAGGGAATACCGGTTACGCAGTATTTT. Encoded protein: CASSFPQGIPVTQYF.

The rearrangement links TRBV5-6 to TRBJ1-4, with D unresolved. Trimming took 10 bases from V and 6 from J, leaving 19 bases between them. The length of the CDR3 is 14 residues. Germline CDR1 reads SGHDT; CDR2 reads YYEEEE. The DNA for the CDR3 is TGTGCCTTCTACCCCCATCCGAAAGATGAAAAACTGTTTTTT. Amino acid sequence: CAFYPHPKDEKLFF.

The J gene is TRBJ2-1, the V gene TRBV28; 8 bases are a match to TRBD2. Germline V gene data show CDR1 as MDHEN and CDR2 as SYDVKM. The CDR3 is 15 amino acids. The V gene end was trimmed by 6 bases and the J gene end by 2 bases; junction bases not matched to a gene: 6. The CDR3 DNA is TGTGCCAGCAGCACTGTAGCGGGAACCTACAATGAGCAGTTCTTC. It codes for CASSTVAGTYNEQFF. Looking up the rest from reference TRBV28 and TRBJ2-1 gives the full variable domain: DVKVTQSSRYLVKRTGEKVFLECVQDMDHENMFWYRQDPGLGLRLIYFSYDVKMKEKGDIPEGYSVSREKKERFSLILESASTNQTSMYLCASSTVAGTYNEQFFGPGTRLTVL.

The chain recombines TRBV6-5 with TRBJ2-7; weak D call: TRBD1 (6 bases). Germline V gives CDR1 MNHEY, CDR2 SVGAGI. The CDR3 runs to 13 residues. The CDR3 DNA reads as TGTGCAGCAGGGGCAGGGGCGACCTACGAGCAGTACTTC. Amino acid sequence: CAAGAGATYEQYF.

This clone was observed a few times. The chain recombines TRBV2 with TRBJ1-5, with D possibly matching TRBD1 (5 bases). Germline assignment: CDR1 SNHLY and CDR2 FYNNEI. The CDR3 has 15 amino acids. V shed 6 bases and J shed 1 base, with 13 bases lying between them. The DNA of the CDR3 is TGTGCCAGCAGGACCGGCAGGGCCAGCAATCAGCCCCAGCATTTT. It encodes CASRTGRASNQPQHF. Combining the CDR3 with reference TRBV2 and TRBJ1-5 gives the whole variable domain EPEVTQTPSHQVTQMGQEVILRCVPISNHLYFYWYRQILGQKVEFLVSFYNNEISEKSEIFDDQFSVERPDGSNFTLKIRSTKLEDSAMYFCASRTGRASNQPQHFGDGTRLSIL.

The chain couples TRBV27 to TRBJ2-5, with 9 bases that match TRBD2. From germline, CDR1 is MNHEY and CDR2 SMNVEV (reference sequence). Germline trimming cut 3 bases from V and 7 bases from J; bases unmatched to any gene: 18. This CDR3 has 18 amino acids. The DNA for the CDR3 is TGTGCCAGCAGTTTTATCTTGCCTGCTAGCGGGACGTTGGCGACCCAGTACTTC. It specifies CASSFILPASGTLATQYF.

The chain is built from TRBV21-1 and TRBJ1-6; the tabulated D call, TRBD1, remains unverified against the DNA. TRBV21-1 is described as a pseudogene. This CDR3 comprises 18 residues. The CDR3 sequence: CASSKSSCKTRDNSPLHF. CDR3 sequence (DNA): TGTGCCAGCAGCAAATCCTCGTGCAAAACCAGGGATAATTCACCCCTCCACTTT.

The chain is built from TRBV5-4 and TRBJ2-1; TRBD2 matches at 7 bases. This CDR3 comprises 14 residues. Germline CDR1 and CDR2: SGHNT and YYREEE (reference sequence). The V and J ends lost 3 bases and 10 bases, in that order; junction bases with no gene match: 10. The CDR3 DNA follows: TGTGCCAGCAGCTGGGGGGGTGACTATAGAGAGCAGTTCTTC. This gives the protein CASSWGGDYREQFF.

In DNA form, the CDR3 reads TGTGCCAGCAGCGCCACAGGGACCGGGGAGCTGTTTTTT. Amino acids: CASSATGTGELFF. V gene TRBV9 combines with J gene TRBJ2-2; the D gene is possibly TRBD1 (6 bases). Germline V gene data show CDR1 as SGDLS and CDR2 as YYNGEE. The ends were cut back, 3 bases at V and 5 bases at J, with 8 bases in the middle. The CDR3 is 13 amino acids.

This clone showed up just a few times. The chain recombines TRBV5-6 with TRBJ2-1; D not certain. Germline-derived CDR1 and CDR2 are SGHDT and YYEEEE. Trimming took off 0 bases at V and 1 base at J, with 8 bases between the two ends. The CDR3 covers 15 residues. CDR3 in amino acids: CASSLDLTSYNEQFF. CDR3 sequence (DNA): TGTGCCAGCAGCTTGGATCTTACATCCTACAATGAGCAGTTCTTC.

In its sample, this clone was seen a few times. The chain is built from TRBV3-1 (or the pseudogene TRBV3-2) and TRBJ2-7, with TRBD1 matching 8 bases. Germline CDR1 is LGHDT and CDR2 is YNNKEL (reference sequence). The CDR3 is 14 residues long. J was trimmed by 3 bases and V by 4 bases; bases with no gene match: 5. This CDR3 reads CASSLTGQGYEQYF. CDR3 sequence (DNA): TGTGCCAGCAGCCTAACTGGACAGGGCTACGAGCAGTACTTC.

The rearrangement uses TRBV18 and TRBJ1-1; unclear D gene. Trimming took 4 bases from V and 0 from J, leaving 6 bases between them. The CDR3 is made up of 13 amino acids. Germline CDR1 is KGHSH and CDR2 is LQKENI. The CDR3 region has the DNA TGTGCCAGCTCACTAGACATGAACACTGAAGCTTTCTTT. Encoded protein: CASSLDMNTEAFF.

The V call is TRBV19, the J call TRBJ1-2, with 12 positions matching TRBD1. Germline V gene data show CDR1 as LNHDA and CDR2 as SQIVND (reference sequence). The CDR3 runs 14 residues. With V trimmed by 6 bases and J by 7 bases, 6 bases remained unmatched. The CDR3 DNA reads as TGTGCCAGTAGGCCCGGGACAGGGGGCTCTGGCTACACCTTC. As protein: CASRPGTGGSGYTF.

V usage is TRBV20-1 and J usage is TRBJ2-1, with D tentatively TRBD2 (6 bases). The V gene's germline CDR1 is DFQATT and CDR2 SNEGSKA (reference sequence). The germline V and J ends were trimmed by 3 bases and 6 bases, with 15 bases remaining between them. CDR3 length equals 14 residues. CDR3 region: CSASGRLARNEQFF. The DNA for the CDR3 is TGCAGTGCTAGTGGTCGGCTAGCGCGCAATGAGCAGTTCTTC.

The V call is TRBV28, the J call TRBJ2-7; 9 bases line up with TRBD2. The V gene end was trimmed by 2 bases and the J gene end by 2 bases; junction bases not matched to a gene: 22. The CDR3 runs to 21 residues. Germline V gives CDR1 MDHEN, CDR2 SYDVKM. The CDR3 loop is CASSLRPVVSGSKMRPYEQYF. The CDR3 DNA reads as TGTGCCAGCAGTTTAAGGCCCGTTGTTAGCGGGAGTAAAATGAGGCCCTACGAGCAGTACTTC.

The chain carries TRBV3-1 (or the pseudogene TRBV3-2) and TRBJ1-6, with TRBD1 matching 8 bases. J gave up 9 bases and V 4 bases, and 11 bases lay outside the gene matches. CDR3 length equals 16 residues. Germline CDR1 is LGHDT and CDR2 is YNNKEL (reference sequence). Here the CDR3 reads CASSLALGQGASPLHF. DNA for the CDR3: TGTGCCAGCAGCCTCGCCCTTGGACAGGGCGCTTCACCCCTCCACTTT.

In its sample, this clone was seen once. Written as DNA, the CDR3 is TGTGCCAGCAGGATCGGGGGAGGGTACGAGCAGTACTTC. This encodes CASRIGGGYEQYF. This chain joins TRBV7-8 and TRBJ2-7; 7 nucleotides agree with TRBD2. Germline V gives CDR1 SGHVS, CDR2 FQNEAQ. This CDR3 region has 13 residues. V lost 6 bases, J lost 4 bases, and 6 bases stayed unmatched.

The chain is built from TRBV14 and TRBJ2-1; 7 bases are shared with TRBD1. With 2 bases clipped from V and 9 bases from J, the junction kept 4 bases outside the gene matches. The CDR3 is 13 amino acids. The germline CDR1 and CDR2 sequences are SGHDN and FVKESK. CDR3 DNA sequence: TGTGCCAGCAGCCAAAACAGGGGCACTGAGCAGTTCTTC. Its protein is CASSQNRGTEQFF.

CDR3 coding DNA: TGTGCCAGCAGTCCCGCGGTGGCGTTTAGCTCCTACAATGAGCAGTTCTTC. Amino acid sequence: CASSPAVAFSSYNEQFF. The rearrangement joins TRBV6-6 to TRBJ2-1; D remains unclear. CDR3 length equals 17 residues. V lost 5 bases, J lost 0 bases, and 17 bases lay in between. The V gene's germline CDR1 is MNHNY and CDR2 SVGAGI (reference sequence).

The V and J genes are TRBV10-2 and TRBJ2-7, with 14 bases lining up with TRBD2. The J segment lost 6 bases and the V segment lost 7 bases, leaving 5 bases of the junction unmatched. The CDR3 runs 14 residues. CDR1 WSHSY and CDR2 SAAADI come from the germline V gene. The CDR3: CASKTGLAGAEQYF. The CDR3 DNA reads TGCGCCAGCAAGACGGGACTAGCGGGAGCCGAGCAGTACTTC.

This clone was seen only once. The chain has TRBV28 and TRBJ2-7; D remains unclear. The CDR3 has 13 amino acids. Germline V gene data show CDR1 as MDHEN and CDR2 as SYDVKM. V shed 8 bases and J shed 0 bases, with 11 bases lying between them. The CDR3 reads CASHSYSSYEQYF. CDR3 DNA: TGTGCCAGCCACTCCTACAGCTCCTACGAGCAGTACTTC.

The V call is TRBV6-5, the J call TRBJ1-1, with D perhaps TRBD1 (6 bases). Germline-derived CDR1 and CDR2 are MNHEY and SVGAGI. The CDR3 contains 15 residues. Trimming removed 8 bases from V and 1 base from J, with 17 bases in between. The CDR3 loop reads CASLRVYRENTEAFF. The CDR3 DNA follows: TGTGCCAGCCTAAGAGTGTACAGGGAGAACACTGAAGCTTTCTTT.

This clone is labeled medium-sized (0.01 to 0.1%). The CDR3 DNA is TGTGCCAGCAGCACCTCGAGGGCCGGGGCCTACGAGCAGTACTTC. Its translation: CASSTSRAGAYEQYF. The chain joins TRBV5-5 to TRBJ2-7; tentatively, D is TRBD2 (5 bases). This CDR3 has 15 residues. V lost 4 bases and J lost 2, with 16 bases in between. Per germline, CDR1 SGHKS and CDR2 YYEKEE (reference sequence).

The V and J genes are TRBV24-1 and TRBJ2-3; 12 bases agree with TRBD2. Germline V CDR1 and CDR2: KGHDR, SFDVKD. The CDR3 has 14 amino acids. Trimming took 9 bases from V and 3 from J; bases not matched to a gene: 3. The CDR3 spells CATGGTSGTDTQYF. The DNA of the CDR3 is TGTGCCACCGGAGGGACTAGCGGGACAGATACGCAGTATTTT.

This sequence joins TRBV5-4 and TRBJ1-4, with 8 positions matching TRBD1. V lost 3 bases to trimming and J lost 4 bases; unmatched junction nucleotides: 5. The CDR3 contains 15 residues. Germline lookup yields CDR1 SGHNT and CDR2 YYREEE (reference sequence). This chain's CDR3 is CASSWRGTGNEKLFF. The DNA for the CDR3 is TGTGCCAGCAGCTGGAGGGGGACAGGTAATGAAAAACTGTTTTTT.

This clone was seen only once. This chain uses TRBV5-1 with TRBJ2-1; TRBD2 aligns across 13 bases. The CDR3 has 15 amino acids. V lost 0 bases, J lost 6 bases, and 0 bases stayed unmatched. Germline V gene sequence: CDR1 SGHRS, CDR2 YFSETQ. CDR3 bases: TGCGCCAGCAGCTTGGGACTAGCGGGGGGCAATGAGCAGTTCTTC. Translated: CASSLGLAGGNEQFF.

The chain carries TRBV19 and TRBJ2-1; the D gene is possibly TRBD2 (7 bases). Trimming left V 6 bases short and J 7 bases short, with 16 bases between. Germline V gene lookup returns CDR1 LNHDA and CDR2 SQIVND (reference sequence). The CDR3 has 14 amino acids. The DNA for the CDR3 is TGTGCCAGTAGGGGTTCAGGGAGGGGGAATGAGCAGTTCTTC. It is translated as CASRGSGRGNEQFF. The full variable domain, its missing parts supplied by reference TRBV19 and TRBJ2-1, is DGGITQSPKYLFRKEGQNVTLSCEQNLNHDAMYWYRQDPGQGLRLIYYSQIVNDFQKGDIAEGYSVSREKKESFPLTVTSAQKNPTAFYLCASRGSGRGNEQFFGPGTRLTVL.

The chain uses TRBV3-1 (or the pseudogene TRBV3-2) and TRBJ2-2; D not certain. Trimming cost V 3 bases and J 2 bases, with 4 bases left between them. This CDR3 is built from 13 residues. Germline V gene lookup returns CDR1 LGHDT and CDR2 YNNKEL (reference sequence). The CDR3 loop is CASSHLNTGELFF. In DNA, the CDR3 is TGTGCCAGCAGCCACCTTAACACCGGGGAGCTGTTTTTT.

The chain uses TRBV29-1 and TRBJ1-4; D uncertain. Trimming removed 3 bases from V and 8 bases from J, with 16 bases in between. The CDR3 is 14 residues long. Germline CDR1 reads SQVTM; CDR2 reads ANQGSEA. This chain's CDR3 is CSVDSPQEKEKLFF. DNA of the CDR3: TGCAGCGTTGATAGTCCCCAAGAAAAGGAAAAACTGTTTTTT. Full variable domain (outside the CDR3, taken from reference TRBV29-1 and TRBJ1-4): SAVISQKPSRDICQRGTSLTIQCQVDSQVTMMFWYRQQPGQSLTLIATANQGSEATYESGFVIDKFPISRPNLTFSTLTVSNMSPEDSSIYLCSVDSPQEKEKLFFGSGTQLSVL.